This TCR beta chain originates from a study of CD8 T cells in Susac syndrome. This CDR3 has 12 amino acids. Trimming pared 4 bases from V and 0 bases from J, leaving 3 bases between. From germline, CDR1 is MDHEN and CDR2 SYDVKM. With random hexamers, roughly 0.45 to 1 ug RNA was reverse transcribed. TCRdb ran MiXCR on the immunoSEQ multiplex PCR reads and lists one entry per CDR3 protein. The profile covers around 170,000 distinct CDR3 sequences, with under 95% appearing a single time and approximately 0.075% taken by the ten largest. The clonotype originates from a human donor in good health. The sequenced sample consisted of CD4+ T cells from PBMCs. The chain couples TRBV28 to TRBJ1-1; D is undetermined. The CDR3 loop reads CASSSVNTEAFF. The CDR3 bases are TGTGCCAGCAGTTCAGTGAACACTGAAGCTTTCTTT.